This T cell receptor (beta chain) emerged from a study of blood T cell repertoires in COVID-19. Study-wide background: COVID-19 samples collected from the United States, Italy and Spain covered acute and convalescent phases. Sample material is recorded as cDNA or gDNA derived from T cells, B-cell-depleted T cells, or PBMCs.

V was shortened by 2 bases and J by 4 bases, with 8 bases between the two germline ends. The CDR3 has 13 residues. CDR1 and CDR2 from the germline V gene are MRHNA and SNTAGT. Original processing notes: By means of reference gene primer amplification, nucleated cell counts were estimated. Method: immunoSEQ multiplex PCR; TCRdb's copy keeps in-frame clones and lacks some. D and trimming were read from the DNA, whereas the V and J calls and clone size are those reported in that table. This table has about 200,000 clones, roughly nine tenths appearing once. The material sequenced was peripheral blood. The chain is built from TRBV6-4 and TRBJ1-1; D remains ambiguous. The receptor was isolated from a man in his fifties or sixties with active or convalescent COVID-19. CDR3 DNA: TGTGCCAGCAGTGACCATCGGGGCACTGAAGCTTTCTTT. This codes for CASSDHRGTEAFF.